The 31 T cell receptor beta chains below all came from one sample that was sequenced in a study of blood T cell repertoires in COVID-19. Using immunoSEQ multiplex PCR, the repertoire was profiled, and TCRdb retains in-frame clones only, with some absent. This table holds around 200,000 clones, 84% found once. Sequenced: peripheral blood. The source of these receptors is a human donor in a cohort sampled during active COVID-19.

The genes are TRBV7-9 and TRBJ2-5, with TRBD2 matching 13 bases. The CDR3 extends over 15 amino acids. Germline lookup yields CDR1 SEHNR and CDR2 FQNEAQ (reference sequence). V was pared by 5 bases and J by 7 bases, with 7 bases of the junction left unmatched. The DNA for the CDR3 is TGTGCCAGCAGCGGGACTAGCGGGGTTGACGGGACCCAGTACTTC. It codes for CASSGTSGVDGTQYF.

The rearrangement links TRBV2 to TRBJ2-4; 10 bases align to TRBD2. The CDR3 spans 16 residues. From germline, CDR1 is SNHLY and CDR2 FYNNEI. The junction had 7 bases not matched to a gene; V was cut back by 8 bases and J by 0 bases. CDR3 amino acids: CASHEAGGLAKNIQYF. DNA for the CDR3: TGTGCCAGCCACGAAGCGGGGGGGTTAGCCAAAAACATTCAGTACTTC.

The chain's CDR3 is CSLTGQNTDTQYF. The CDR3, as DNA: TGCAGCCTTACGGGACAGAACACAGATACGCAGTATTTT. The V gene is TRBV29-1, the J gene TRBJ2-3, with TRBD1 matching over 7 bases. Losses at the gene ends were 8 bases for V and 2 bases for J; bases not matched to a gene: 7. CDR1 SQVTM and CDR2 ANQGSEA come from the germline V gene. CDR3 length: 13 residues.

The chain joins TRBV6-1 to TRBJ2-3; 7 bases agree with TRBD1. Germline V lookup: CDR1 MNHNS, CDR2 SASEGT. The CDR3 contains 15 residues. Trimming at V came to 2 bases and at J to 6 bases, leaving 8 bases not matched to a gene. CDR3 loop: CASSELGRGWDTQYF. DNA for the CDR3: TGTGCCAGCAGTGAACTGGGCAGGGGGTGGGATACGCAGTATTTT.

V gene TRBV5-5 combines with J gene TRBJ2-7; TRBD1 is a possible D gene (6 bases). The CDR3 is 16 residues long. Germline V gene lookup returns CDR1 SGHKS and CDR2 YYEKEE (reference sequence). Trimming stripped 3 bases from V and 2 bases from J, with 18 bases between. CDR3 coding DNA: TGTGCCAGCAGCTACATTAATGACAGGATTCCCTACGAGCAGTACTTC. Amino acids: CASSYINDRIPYEQYF.

The CDR3 DNA is TGTGCCAGCAGTTTAATAACAGGCCCCTACAATGAGCAGTTCTTC. It yields the protein CASSLITGPYNEQFF. The chain joins TRBV27 to TRBJ2-1, with D perhaps TRBD1 (5 bases). Per the germline V gene, CDR1 is MNHEY and CDR2 is SMNVEV (reference sequence). Between the trimmed V and J ends, which lost 2 bases and 2 bases, there was a span of 10 bases. CDR3 length: 15 amino acids.

This clone was seen only once. This chain's CDR3 is CASSLGTGPYNEQFF. In nucleotides, the CDR3 is TGCGCCAGCAGCCTCGGGACAGGTCCGTACAATGAGCAGTTCTTC. This sequence joins TRBV5-1 and TRBJ2-1; TRBD1 aligns across 8 bases. The V and J ends lost 4 bases and 4 bases, in that order; junction bases with no gene match: 7. Germline lookup yields CDR1 SGHRS and CDR2 YFSETQ. This CDR3 contains 15 residues.

The V gene is TRBV3-1 (or the pseudogene TRBV3-2), the J gene TRBJ2-3; D remains ambiguous. The germline V and J ends were trimmed by 4 bases and 0 bases, with 11 bases remaining between them. The germline gives CDR1 LGHDT, CDR2 YNNKEL (reference sequence). CDR3 size: 15 residues. The CDR3: CASSRGLRSTDTQYF. The CDR3 nucleotides are TGTGCCAGCAGCCGAGGCCTTCGGAGCACAGATACGCAGTATTTT.

The rearrangement uses TRBV10-1 and TRBJ2-3, with 7 positions matching TRBD2. Germline V gene sequence: CDR1 WNHNN, CDR2 SYGVQD (reference sequence). The CDR3 extends over 16 amino acids. V lost 0 bases to trimming and J lost 5 bases; unmatched junction nucleotides: 8. The DNA for the CDR3 is TGCGCCAGCAGTGAGTCGTGGGGAGGGAGGGGAGATACGCAGTATTTT. It encodes CASSESWGGRGDTQYF.

The table lists this clone with a count of one. The J gene is TRBJ2-4, the V gene TRBV2, with TRBD2 matching over 10 bases. Germline lookup yields CDR1 SNHLY and CDR2 FYNNEI. The CDR3 has 17 amino acids. Trimming at V came to 5 bases and at J to 1 base, leaving 8 bases not matched to a gene. CDR3 in DNA: TGTGCCAGCAGTAGCGGGGGGGCCGGCAGTGCCAAAAACATTCAGTACTTC. Translated, it gives CASSSGGAGSAKNIQYF.

The chain uses TRBV23-1 and TRBJ1-2, with 7 bases lining up with TRBD1. TRBV23-1 is labeled an ORF, and its function is uncertain. The CDR3 is 17 amino acids. After removal of 3 bases from V and 5 bases from J, the junction contained 15 bases not matched to a gene. The CDR3 region has the DNA TGCGCCAGCAGTCAGCAGGACAGGTTCATTGGGGATTATGGCTACACCTTC. It yields the protein CASSQQDRFIGDYGYTF.

The V call is TRBV5-6, the J call TRBJ1-6; tentative D call: TRBD1 (6 bases). CDR3 length equals 15 residues. Trimming pared 10 bases from V and 6 bases from J, leaving 20 bases between. Per the germline V gene, CDR1 is SGHDT and CDR2 is YYEEEE. The CDR3 DNA sequence: TGTGCCTCCTCCCCACCCGGGGGGCTTAATTCACCCCTCCACTTT. Its protein is CASSPPGGLNSPLHF. Full variable domain (missing parts from reference TRBV5-6 and TRBJ1-6): DAGVTQSPTHLIKTRGQQVTLRCSPKSGHDTVSWYQQALGQGPQFIFQYYEEEERQRGNFPDRFSGHQFPNYSSELNVNALLLGDSALYLCASSPPGGLNSPLHFGNGTRLTVT.

The rearrangement uses TRBV5-6 and TRBJ1-1, with D perhaps TRBD1 (5 bases). The germline V gene has CDR1 SGHDT and CDR2 YYEEEE. Trimming took off 0 bases at V and 7 bases at J, with 19 bases between the two ends. This CDR3 is 16 amino acids long. CDR3 region: CASSLGGHLSFLEAFF. As DNA, the CDR3 is TGTGCCAGCAGCTTGGGAGGACACCTGAGTTTCCTTGAAGCTTTCTTT.

This chain links TRBV2 with TRBJ2-3; 8 bases fit TRBD2. Per germline, CDR1 SNHLY and CDR2 FYNNEI. The V segment lost 2 bases and the J segment 4 bases; nucleotides outside the gene matches: 5. The CDR3 extends over 15 amino acids. The CDR3, as DNA: TGTGCCAGCAGTGAAAGCGGGAGTGGCGCAGATACGCAGTATTTT. Its protein is CASSESGSGADTQYF.

This chain joins TRBV12-5 and TRBJ1-2; TRBD1 agrees at 8 bases. In germline, CDR1 is LGHNT, CDR2 FRNRAP. CDR3 length: 13 residues. V gave up 5 bases and J gave up 2 bases; unmatched junction bases: 1. The CDR3 loop reads CASGQGANYGYTF. The CDR3 DNA reads as TGTGCTAGTGGTCAGGGGGCGAACTATGGCTACACCTTC.

The chain combines TRBV11-2 with TRBJ2-1, with TRBD2 identical over 11 bases. CDR3 length equals 16 residues. Germline loops: CDR1 SGHAT, CDR2 FQNNGV. V dropped 3 bases and J dropped 4; count of bases not matched to a gene: 5. This CDR3 is CASSLEGLADYNEQFF. CDR3 nucleotides: TGTGCCAGCAGCTTGGAGGGACTAGCGGATTACAATGAGCAGTTCTTC.

This chain connects TRBV4-1 to TRBJ1-2; D gene unclear. V lost 3 bases and J 5 bases, leaving 19 bases between the germline ends. The CDR3 covers 16 residues. The germline V gene encodes CDR1 MGHRA and CDR2 YSYEKL. The CDR3 protein is CASSQALATEHYGYTF. The CDR3 coding sequence is TGCGCCAGCAGCCAGGCCCTGGCCACCGAACATTATGGCTACACCTTC.

DNA of the CDR3: TGTGCCAGCAGTCCAGACAGTCCCTATAATTCACCCCTCCACTTT. It is translated as CASSPDSPYNSPLHF. This sequence joins TRBV2 and TRBJ1-6; D may be TRBD1 (5 bases). Trimming pared 5 bases from V and 2 bases from J, leaving 10 bases between. There are 15 residues in the CDR3. CDR1 and CDR2 (germline): SNHLY, FYNNEI.

The chain recombines TRBV29-1 with TRBJ2-3, with TRBD2 as a possible D gene (7 bases). The CDR3 is 13 residues long. V dropped 4 bases and J dropped 4 bases, with 12 bases sitting between them. CDR1 and CDR2 (germline): SQVTM, ANQGSEA. CDR3 sequence: CSVAGGGSDTQYF. The CDR3 DNA reads as TGCAGCGTTGCTGGCGGGGGCTCAGATACGCAGTATTTT.

The J gene is TRBJ2-1, the V gene TRBV24-1, with 10 bases aligning to TRBD2. The CDR3 spans 16 residues. The V and J ends lost 4 bases and 3 bases, in that order; junction bases with no gene match: 5. Germline loops: CDR1 KGHDR, CDR2 SFDVKD. Here the CDR3 reads CATSEAGGGGYNEQFF. Written as DNA, the CDR3 is TGTGCCACCAGTGAAGCGGGGGGGGGAGGCTACAATGAGCAGTTCTTC.

This clone showed up just once. V and J are TRBV5-1 and TRBJ1-1; tentative D call: TRBD1 (5 bases). CDR3 size: 14 residues. The germline V and J ends were trimmed by 4 bases and 0 bases, with 10 bases remaining between them. CDR1 is SGHRS, CDR2 YFSETQ, per germline. The CDR3 DNA sequence: TGCGCCAGCAGCCCGGGGGGGATGAACACTGAAGCTTTCTTT. Translation: CASSPGGMNTEAFF. Together with reference TRBV5-1 and TRBJ1-1, the CDR3 gives the full variable domain: KAGVTQTPRYLIKTRGQQVTLSCSPISGHRSVSWYQQTPGQGLQFLFEYFSETQRNKGNFPGRFSGRQFSNSRSEMNVSTLELGDSALYLCASSPGGMNTEAFFGQGTRLTVV.

The rearrangement joins TRBV13 to TRBJ2-7, with TRBD1 matching over 12 bases. The CDR3 has 14 amino acids. Trimming at V came to 5 bases and at J to 7 bases, leaving 6 bases not matched to a gene. Germline CDR1 is PRHDT and CDR2 is FYEKMQ (reference sequence). For the CDR3, the DNA is TGTGCCAGCAGCGCGGGACAGGGGGCTTGGGAGCAGTACTTC. Protein: CASSAGQGAWEQYF.

The rearrangement links TRBV30 to TRBJ2-7, with TRBD2 as a possible D gene (5 bases). The CDR3 consists of 15 residues. Germline assignment: CDR1 GTSNPN and CDR2 SVGIG (reference sequence). Between the trimmed V and J ends, which lost 0 bases and 0 bases, there was a span of 12 bases. The CDR3 is CAWSVGLRSSYEQYF. Written as DNA, the CDR3 is TGTGCCTGGAGTGTAGGACTGCGGAGCTCCTACGAGCAGTACTTC.

This clone has more than one count but fewer than ten. V gene TRBV10-2 combines with J gene TRBJ1-2; 10 bases line up with TRBD1. CDR1 WSHSY and CDR2 SAAADI come from the germline V gene. Trimming at V came to 6 bases and at J to 8 bases, leaving 6 bases not matched to a gene. The length of the CDR3 is 13 residues. The DNA for the CDR3 is TGCGCCAGCAGGGGGACAGGGGTTATCGGCTACACCTTC. This encodes CASRGTGVIGYTF.

This chain links TRBV11-3 with TRBJ2-1, with D tentatively TRBD2 (5 bases). The CDR3 is 17 amino acids. V lost 3 bases, J lost 4 bases, and 19 bases lay in between. The germline gives CDR1 SGHNT, CDR2 YENEEA. Here the CDR3 reads CASSFLALSGPYNEQFF. The CDR3 DNA is TGTGCCAGCAGCTTCTTAGCGTTGAGCGGCCCGTACAATGAGCAGTTCTTC.

The chain links TRBV5-4 to TRBJ2-5, with 11 bases fitting TRBD2. Germline V gene lookup returns CDR1 SGHNT and CDR2 YYREEE (reference sequence). Trimming at V came to 5 bases and at J to 2 bases, leaving 2 bases not matched to a gene. This CDR3 is built from 14 residues. CDR3 residues: CASSPSGGQETQYF. CDR3 bases: TGTGCCAGCAGTCCTAGCGGGGGGCAAGAGACCCAGTACTTC.

This chain joins TRBV7-2 and TRBJ2-1, with a tentative D call TRBD1 (5 bases). The CDR3 has 16 amino acids. Per the germline V gene, CDR1 is SGHTA and CDR2 is FQGNSA. Trimming pared 1 base from V and 8 bases from J, leaving 18 bases between. The CDR3 bases are TGTGCCAGCAGCTTAGTAAGCAGGGCTTTCTCCGATGAGCAGTTCTTC. Its protein is CASSLVSRAFSDEQFF.

The V call is TRBV15, the J call TRBJ2-6; possibly TRBD2 for D (5 bases). Looked up from germline, CDR1 is LNHNV and CDR2 is YYDKDF (reference sequence). V lost 0 bases, J lost 4 bases, and 19 bases lay in between. The CDR3 runs to 19 residues. Written as DNA, the CDR3 is TGTGCCACCAGCAGAGATCCCGGGATAATGATAGGCGGGGCCAACGTCCTGACTTTC. Amino acid sequence: CATSRDPGIMIGGANVLTF.

As to this clone: Germline is not matched at one junction end, which may reflect a read error. This chain links TRBV9 with TRBJ2-7; D unclear. This CDR3 has 13 amino acids. Per germline, CDR1 SGDLS and CDR2 YYNGEE. The CDR3 is CASSAPGSNEQYF. The CDR3 DNA follows: TGTGCCAGCAGTGCTCCTGGCTCCAACGAGCAGTACTTC.

The rearrangement links TRBV5-1 to TRBJ2-3, with 13 bases aligning to TRBD2. Trimming took 10 bases from V and 0 from J; bases not matched to a gene: 8. This CDR3 region has 16 residues. The V gene's germline CDR1 is SGHRS and CDR2 YFSETQ. CDR3: CASGTSGTQSTDTQYF. In DNA, the CDR3 is TGCGCCTCCGGGACTAGCGGGACCCAGAGCACAGATACGCAGTATTTT.

This clone was detected only once. The chain links TRBV5-1 to TRBJ2-7; TRBD1 agrees at 8 bases. V gave up 4 bases and J gave up 3 bases; unmatched junction bases: 27. From germline, CDR1 is SGHRS and CDR2 YFSETQ. The CDR3 loop spans 21 amino acids. CDR3 residues: CASSPMQLWDRRSLQIYEQYF. The CDR3 DNA is TGCGCCAGCAGCCCTATGCAGCTCTGGGACAGGAGGTCCCTTCAGATCTACGAGCAGTACTTC.